The rows below give T cell receptor beta chains drawn from one sample of a study of blood T cell repertoires in COVID-19. Measured with immunoSEQ multiplex PCR; TCRdb has only the in-frame clones, and not every one. The data show 200,000 or so clones, roughly four fifths seen once. The sequenced sample consisted of peripheral blood. These receptors all stem from a middle-aged woman with acute or convalescent COVID-19. The CDR3 runs from the conserved cysteine through the conserved F or W. Fields, in order: CDR3 protein, CDR3 DNA, D gene, V gene, CDR3 length, J gene, clone size. The D gene is left open where the match is weak. Size is stated for part of the rows, as once, few or many counts, or as a class when the clone is expanded.

CASSPSLAGVLWDEQFF | TGTGCCAGCAGCCCATCCCTAGCGGGAGTCCTCTGGGATGAGCAGTTCTTC | TRBD2 | TRBV3-1/TRBV3-2 | 17 | TRBJ2-1 | .
CAISEGSSGANVLTF | TGTGCCATCAGTGAAGGGAGCTCTGGGGCCAACGTCCTGACTTTC | . | TRBV10-3 | 15 | TRBJ2-6 | .
CAWVQGPNYGYTF | TGTGCCTGGGTACAGGGTCCTAACTATGGCTACACCTTC | . | TRBV30 | 13 | TRBJ1-2 | once
CASSQWGQTKEYF | TGTGCCAGCAGCCAATGGGGACAGACGAAAGAGTACTTC | TRBD1 | TRBV5-4 | 13 | TRBJ2-7 | .
CASSLEVVGRGYEAFF | TGTGCCAGCAGTTTAGAGGTCGTAGGCAGAGGATATGAAGCTTTCTTT | . | TRBV27 | 16 | TRBJ1-1 | few
CASSLTGSNQPQHF | TGTGCCAGCAGCCTGACAGGGAGCAATCAGCCCCAGCATTTT | TRBD1 | TRBV2 | 14 | TRBJ1-5 | .
CASSPSGRGAFF | TGTGCCAGCAGTCCCTCGGGGCGGGGAGCTTTCTTT | . | TRBV12-3/TRBV12-4 | 12 | TRBJ1-1 | .
CASSQRDSWSSYEQYF | TGCGCCAGCAGCCAAAGGGACAGCTGGAGCTCCTACGAGCAGTACTTC | TRBD1 | TRBV4-1 | 16 | TRBJ2-7 | .
CASSTDGYTF | TGTGCCAGCAGTACAGATGGCTACACCTTC | . | TRBV6-5 | 10 | TRBJ1-2 | .
CASLDRGEAFF | TGTGCCAGCTTGGACAGGGGCGAAGCTTTCTTT | TRBD1 | TRBV27 | 11 | TRBJ1-1 | .
CASSKYRDISYEQYF | TGTGCCAGCAGCAAATACCGGGACATAAGCTACGAGCAGTACTTC | . | TRBV3-1/TRBV3-2 | 15 | TRBJ2-7 | .
CATSTEAGQENTGELFF | TGTGCCACCAGCACAGAAGCGGGACAGGAGAACACCGGGGAGCTGTTTTTT | . | TRBV15 | 17 | TRBJ2-2 | .
CASSSVTGAIGSPLHF | TGTGCCAGCAGCTCTGTGACAGGGGCGATTGGTTCACCCCTCCACTTT | TRBD1 | TRBV7-8 | 16 | TRBJ1-6 | .
CASSTGVSYNEQFF | TGTGCCAGTAGTACAGGTGTCTCGTACAATGAGCAGTTCTTC | . | TRBV19 | 14 | TRBJ2-1 | once
CATSRQTGGFYEQYF | TGTGCCACCAGCAGACAGACAGGGGGCTTTTACGAGCAGTACTTC | TRBD1 | TRBV15 | 15 | TRBJ2-7 | once
CASSWTDRSPLHF | TGTGCCAGCAGTTGGACAGACCGGTCACCCCTCCACTTT | . | TRBV28 | 13 | TRBJ1-6 | once
CASSQDLGEKLFF | TGTGCCAGCAGCCAAGACCTCGGGGAAAAACTGTTTTTT | . | TRBV4-2 | 13 | TRBJ1-4 | .
CAIKRGEGGATQYF | TGTGCCATCAAGCGCGGGGAGGGAGGTGCGACCCAGTACTTC | TRBD2 | TRBV10-3 | 14 | TRBJ2-5 | .
CASSRGDPRAEAFF | TGTGCCAGCAGCCGCGGCGACCCACGCGCTGAAGCTTTCTTT | . | TRBV4-2 | 14 | TRBJ1-1 | .
CASSTGQLNEKLFF | TGCGCCAGCAGTACCGGACAGCTTAATGAAAAACTGTTTTTT | . | TRBV5-1 | 14 | TRBJ1-4 | .
CASSFRQGSYEQYF | TGCGCCAGCAGCTTTCGACAGGGCTCCTACGAGCAGTACTTC | TRBD1 | TRBV5-1 | 14 | TRBJ2-7 | .
CASRQGMSEQYF | TGTGCCAGTCGGCAGGGGATGTCCGAGCAGTACTTC | . | TRBV19 | 12 | TRBJ2-7 | .
CASSPLYEQYF | TGTGCCAGCAGCCCCCTCTACGAGCAGTACTTC | . | TRBV2 | 11 | TRBJ2-7 | few
CASTPGQWPTTDTQYF | TGTGCCAGCACTCCGGGACAGTGGCCAACCACAGATACGCAGTATTTT | TRBD1 | TRBV2 | 16 | TRBJ2-3 | once
CATPSPGQSNQPQHF | TGCGCCACCCCCAGCCCTGGACAGTCCAATCAGCCCCAGCATTTT | . | TRBV10-1 | 15 | TRBJ1-5 | .
CASSLGTGADTQYF | TGTGCCAGCAGTTTAGGGACAGGGGCTGATACGCAGTATTTT | TRBD1 | TRBV27 | 14 | TRBJ2-3 | .
CASSELIQPQHF | TGTGCCAGCAGTGAGTTAATTCAGCCCCAGCATTTT | . | TRBV2 | 12 | TRBJ1-5 | .
CASSSSMRNTEAFF | TGTGCCAGCAGCTCATCGATGAGGAACACTGAAGCTTTCTTT | . | TRBV5-4 | 14 | TRBJ1-1 | .
CASSAPRDLGGKLFF | TGTGCCAGCAGTGCCCCGAGAGATCTCGGCGGAAAACTGTTTTTT | . | TRBV25-1 | 15 | TRBJ1-4 | .
CASKKTGWGNQPQHF | TGTGCCAGCAAAAAGACAGGCTGGGGCAATCAGCCCCAGCATTTT | . | TRBV28 | 15 | TRBJ1-5 | .
CASSLSLAGVTPAYEQYF | TGTGCCAGCAGCTTATCACTAGCGGGAGTTACCCCAGCCTACGAGCAGTACTTC | TRBD2 | TRBV11-2 | 18 | TRBJ2-7 | few
CASSWTGTGGALGGYTF | TGTGCCAGCAGCTGGACCGGGACAGGGGGCGCGCTCGGTGGCTACACCTTC | TRBD1 | TRBV7-8 | 17 | TRBJ1-2 | .
CASSEAPTGGNTIYF | TGTGCCAGCAGTGAAGCGCCGACAGGAGGAAACACCATATATTTT | . | TRBV2 | 15 | TRBJ1-3 | once
CASSDGINNSPLHF | TGTGCCAGCAGTGACGGGATAAATAATTCACCCCTCCACTTT | . | TRBV2 | 14 | TRBJ1-6 | .
CSVQGLTVREAFF | TGCAGCGTTCAAGGACTGACGGTGAGGGAAGCTTTCTTT | . | TRBV29-1 | 13 | TRBJ1-1 | .
CASRATGDFNSPLHF | TGTGCCAGCAGGGCCACTGGCGACTTTAATTCACCCCTCCACTTT | . | TRBV6-4 | 15 | TRBJ1-6 | .
CASSEQYSQTGNTEAFF | TGTGCCAGCAGTGAACAGTATTCGCAGACAGGGAACACTGAAGCTTTCTTT | . | TRBV6-1 | 17 | TRBJ1-1 | .
CASSEVSGSTTF | TGTGCCAGCAGTGAAGTGTCGGGGTCGACCACCTTC | . | TRBV2 | 12 | TRBJ1-2 | .
CASSQEQGTSYEQYF | TGCGCCAGCAGCCAAGAGCAGGGGACATCCTACGAGCAGTACTTC | . | TRBV4-1 | 15 | TRBJ2-7 | .
CATSSTPTGWELFF | TGTGCCACCAGCAGTACCCCGACAGGGTGGGAGCTGTTTTTT | TRBD1 | TRBV15 | 14 | TRBJ2-2 | .
CASSPRDSKRPYGYTF | TGTGCCAGTAGTCCGCGAGACAGTAAACGACCCTATGGCTACACCTTC | . | TRBV19 | 16 | TRBJ1-2 | .
CASRGDRETQYF | TGTGCCAGCAGGGGGGACAGGGAGACCCAGTACTTC | TRBD1 | TRBV2 | 12 | TRBJ2-5 | few
CAWSRGTEAFF | TGTGCCTGGAGCCGGGGGACTGAAGCTTTCTTT | . | TRBV30 | 11 | TRBJ1-1 | few
CASSPRTSAGELFF | TGTGCCAGCAGTCCGAGGACTAGTGCCGGGGAGCTGTTTTTT | TRBD2 | TRBV28 | 14 | TRBJ2-2 | .
CASSLDRIDSTF | TGTGCCAGCAGCTTGGACAGGATCGACTCAACCTTC | TRBD1 | TRBV11-2 | 12 | TRBJ1-2 | .
CASSQGHTSFYGYTF | TGCGCCAGCAGCCAAGGTCACACATCCTTCTATGGCTACACCTTC | . | TRBV4-1 | 15 | TRBJ1-2 | .
CASRGSTRTDTQYF | TGCGCCAGCCGCGGGTCGACCCGAACAGATACGCAGTATTTT | . | TRBV5-1 | 14 | TRBJ2-3 | .
CASTRVGGQGLYGYTF | TGTGCCAGCACCCGAGTCGGGGGGCAGGGCCTCTATGGCTACACCTTC | . | TRBV27 | 16 | TRBJ1-2 | .
CATSAKTAPFTDTQYF | TGTGCCACCAGCGCCAAGACAGCTCCCTTCACAGATACGCAGTATTTT | . | TRBV15 | 16 | TRBJ2-3 | .
CAWSLPGQGASQPQHF | TGTGCCTGGAGCTTACCGGGACAGGGGGCTAGTCAGCCCCAGCATTTT | TRBD1 | TRBV30 | 16 | TRBJ1-5 | .
CASSFVGGGTQPQHF | TGTGCCAGCAGTTTTGTTGGCGGGGGGACTCAGCCCCAGCATTTT | . | TRBV27 | 15 | TRBJ1-5 | .
CASSEGLNTEAFF | TGTGCCAGCAGTGAGGGCCTGAACACTGAAGCTTTCTTT | . | TRBV6-1 | 13 | TRBJ1-1 | .
CASSPGQTYEQYF | TGTGCCAGCAGCCCGGGACAGACCTACGAGCAGTACTTC | TRBD1 | TRBV28 | 13 | TRBJ2-7 | few
CASSLRRDSPLHF | TGTGCCAGCAGTTTAAGGAGGGATTCACCCCTCCACTTT | . | TRBV27 | 13 | TRBJ1-6 | .
CASSPHPGQGLYEQYF | TGTGCCAGCAGCCCACACCCGGGACAGGGTCTCTACGAGCAGTACTTC | TRBD1 | TRBV5-5 | 16 | TRBJ2-7 | .
CSVDGLVSSDTQYF | TGCAGCGTTGACGGACTAGTTTCTTCAGATACGCAGTATTTT | TRBD2 | TRBV29-1 | 14 | TRBJ2-3 | .
CAWGTVGQQETQYF | TGTGCCTGGGGGACCGTGGGCCAGCAAGAGACCCAGTACTTC | . | TRBV30 | 14 | TRBJ2-5 | .
CASSYSNEWYRIF | TGTGCCAGCAGTTACTCGAATGAGTGGTATCGAATCTTC | . | TRBV6-5 | 13 | TRBJ2-1 | .
CASSSRLAGGGTQYF | TGTGCCAGCAGCTCCCGACTAGCGGGGGGGGGTACGCAGTATTTT | TRBD2 | TRBV4-2 | 15 | TRBJ2-3 | .